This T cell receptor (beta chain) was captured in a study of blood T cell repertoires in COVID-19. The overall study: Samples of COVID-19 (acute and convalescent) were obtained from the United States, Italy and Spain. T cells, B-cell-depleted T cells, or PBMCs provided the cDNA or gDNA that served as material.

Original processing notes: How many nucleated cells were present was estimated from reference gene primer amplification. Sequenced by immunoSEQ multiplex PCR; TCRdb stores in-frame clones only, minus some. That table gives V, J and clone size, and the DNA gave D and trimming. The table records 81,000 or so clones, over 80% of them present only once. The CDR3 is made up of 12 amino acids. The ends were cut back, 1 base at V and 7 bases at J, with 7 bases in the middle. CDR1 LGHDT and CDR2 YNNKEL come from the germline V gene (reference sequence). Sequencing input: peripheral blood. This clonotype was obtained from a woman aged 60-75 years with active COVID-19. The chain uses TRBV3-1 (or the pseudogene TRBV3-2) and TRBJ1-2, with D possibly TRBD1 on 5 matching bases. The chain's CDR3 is CASSQAGGGYTF. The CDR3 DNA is TGTGCCAGCAGCCAAGCCGGGGGTGGCTACACCTTC.